The rows below give T cell receptor beta chains drawn from one sample of a study of regulatory T cells in long-lasting Graves disease. TCRdb re-called the multiplex PCR reads with MiXCR, one entry per CDR3 protein. The table lists approximately 400,000 distinct CDR3 sequences, approximately 12% of them singletons. These same data were also listed under a study on T cells in Graves' hyperthyroidism and ophthalmopathy.

The material was peripheral blood mononuclear cells (PBMCs), obtained at new diagnosis, from a patient treated with antithyroid drugs. The source is a young woman with Graves disease. Both conserved end residues are part of each CDR3. D genes are given only for firm matches. The size of a clone is reported for some rows only, either as once, few or many, or as a class for expanded clones.

V gene	J gene	clone size	D gene	CDR3 DNA	CDR3 protein
TRBV15	TRBJ2-5	-	-	TGTGCCACCAGCAGAGGGGGGGTGCTGACCCAGTACTTC	CATSRGGVLTQYF
TRBV5-1	TRBJ2-3	many	TRBD2	TGCGCCAGCAGCAGTAGCGGGGGGTCCAGAACAGATACGCAGTATTTT	CASSSSGGSRTDTQYF
TRBV30	TRBJ2-1	many	-	TGTGCCTGGAGTTCGGGAATTGTCTCCTACAATGAGCAGTTCTTC	CAWSSGIVSYNEQFF
TRBV14	TRBJ2-4	-	-	TGTGCCAGCAGCCAAGATTTTGCCCTTCTGGGCAAAAACATTCAGTACTTC	CASSQDFALLGKNIQYF
TRBV28	TRBJ2-2	few	-	TGTGCCAGCAGTAGACGAGGGAAGATGTTTTTT	CASSRRGKMFF
TRBV12-3/TRBV12-4	TRBJ1-4	-	-	TGTGCCAGCAGTTATACAGGCTCGAGTGAAAAACTGTTTTTT	CASSYTGSSEKLFF
TRBV6-1	TRBJ1-1	many	TRBD1	TGTGCCAGCAGAGAGACAGGGTGGGGGACTGAAGCTTTCTTT	CASRETGWGTEAFF
TRBV5-1	TRBJ2-3	many	-	TGCGCCAGCAGCTTTCAGGGCAGACCGACCGTGGGGTCCACAGATACGCAGTATTTT	CASSFQGRPTVGSTDTQYF
TRBV6-5	TRBJ2-1	many	TRBD2	TGTGCCAGCAGTTACTCGAGGAGCGGGAGGAGTGAGCAGTTCTTC	CASSYSRSGRSEQFF
TRBV7-2	TRBJ1-1	-	-	TGTGCCAGCAGCCGAACCCGCGGCCTAGCGGGCACTGAAGCTTTCTTT	CASSRTRGLAGTEAFF
TRBV20-1	TRBJ1-1	many	-	TGCAGTGCTAGAGCCCTAAAGGGCACGAACACTGAAGCTTTCTTT	CSARALKGTNTEAFF
TRBV5-1	TRBJ1-2	many	-	TGCGCCAGCAGCAACAGGGAGTACGATGGCTACACCTTC	CASSNREYDGYTF
TRBV19	TRBJ2-1	-	-	TGTGCCAGTAGTATATCCTGGATCCTCCGCCCGTACAATGAGCAGTTCTTC	CASSISWILRPYNEQFF
TRBV12-3/TRBV12-4	TRBJ1-1	many	-	TGTGCCAGCAGGGACAGTTTCACTGAAGCTTTCTTT	CASRDSFTEAFF
TRBV9	TRBJ2-3	-	-	TGTGCCAGCAGCGCACTAAGTTCGGAAGATACGCAGTATTTT	CASSALSSEDTQYF